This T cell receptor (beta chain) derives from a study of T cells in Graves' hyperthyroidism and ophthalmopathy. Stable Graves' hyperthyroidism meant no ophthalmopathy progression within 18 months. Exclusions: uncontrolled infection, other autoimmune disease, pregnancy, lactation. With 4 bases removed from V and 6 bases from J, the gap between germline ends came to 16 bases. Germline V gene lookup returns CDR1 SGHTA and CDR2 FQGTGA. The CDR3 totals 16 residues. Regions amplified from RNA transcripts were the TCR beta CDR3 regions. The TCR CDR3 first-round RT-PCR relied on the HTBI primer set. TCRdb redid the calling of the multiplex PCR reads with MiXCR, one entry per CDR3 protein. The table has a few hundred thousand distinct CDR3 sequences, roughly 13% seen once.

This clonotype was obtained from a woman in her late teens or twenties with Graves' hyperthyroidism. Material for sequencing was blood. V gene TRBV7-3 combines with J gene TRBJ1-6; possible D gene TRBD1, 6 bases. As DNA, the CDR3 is TGTGCCAGCAGCTCCTCCGGGGGGGCCTCTAATTCACCCCTCCACTTT. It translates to CASSSSGGASNSPLHF.